One and the same sample provided the 10 T cell receptor beta chains below, sequenced in a study of blood T cell repertoires in COVID-19. Only in-frame clones appear in the TCRdb table, and some are missing; sequencing was by immunoSEQ multiplex PCR. Here the sample spans around 150,000 clones, about 85% being singletons. The sequencing input was peripheral blood. The receptors were gathered from a human donor with acute or convalescent COVID-19. The donor label of this sample is uncertain.

The chain employs TRBV6-5 and TRBJ2-2, with 8 bases identical to TRBD1. The CDR3 runs to 15 residues. V gave up 2 bases and J gave up 1 base; unmatched junction bases: 0. Germline CDR1 is MNHEY and CDR2 is SVGAGI. The CDR3 region has the DNA TGTGCCAGCAGTTACGACAGGGGGAACACCGGGGAGCTGTTTTTT. Protein sequence: CASSYDRGNTGELFF.

This rearrangement joins TRBV6-5 to TRBJ1-1; D possibly corresponds to TRBD1 (5 bases). V was cut by 3 bases and J by 1 base, with 9 bases left in between. The length of the CDR3 is 14 residues. Germline CDR1 reads MNHEY; CDR2 reads SVGAGI. CDR3: CASSYRDRNTEAFF. The CDR3 DNA sequence: TGTGCCAGCAGTTATCGCGACAGGAACACTGAAGCTTTCTTT.

This chain connects TRBV28 to TRBJ1-6, with TRBD1 matching 9 bases. The V segment lost 5 bases and the J segment 7 bases; nucleotides outside the gene matches: 6. CDR3 length: 15 amino acids. Germline V gives CDR1 MDHEN, CDR2 SYDVKM. CDR3 nucleotide sequence: TGTGCCAGCAGTGAGCTGGACAGGGGAAATTCACCCCTCCACTTT. As protein: CASSELDRGNSPLHF.

The rearrangement links TRBV6-5 to TRBJ1-4; TRBD1 aligns across 10 bases. V lost 7 bases to trimming and J lost 8 bases; unmatched junction nucleotides: 4. The CDR3 extends over 13 amino acids. The germline gives CDR1 MNHEY, CDR2 SVGAGI. The CDR3 nucleotides are TGTGCCAGCATTTCGACAGGGGGCGAAAAACTGTTTTTT. Its translation: CASISTGGEKLFF.

This clone showed up just once. V gene TRBV12-3 or TRBV12-4 combines with J gene TRBJ2-7, with a possible D match to TRBD1 (6 bases). The CDR3 has 12 amino acids. Deletions cut 5 bases from V and 4 bases from J, with 9 bases between. The CDR3 DNA reads as TGTGCCAGCAGTCCCGGACAGTACGAGCAGTACTTC. Amino acids: CASSPGQYEQYF.

This clone has only a few counts. The chain employs TRBV3-1 (or the pseudogene TRBV3-2) and TRBJ1-4; D remains unclear. Germline assignment: CDR1 LGHDT and CDR2 YNNKEL (reference sequence). V lost 3 bases and J 8 bases, leaving 13 bases between the germline ends. The CDR3 is made up of 14 amino acids. The CDR3 spells CASSHRTGTEKLFF. In DNA, the CDR3 is TGTGCCAGCAGCCATAGGACGGGAACGGAAAAACTGTTTTTT.

The chain uses TRBV27 and TRBJ1-2, with D maybe TRBD1 (6 bases). Germline V gives CDR1 MNHEY, CDR2 SMNVEV (reference sequence). Trimming pared 9 bases from V and 6 bases from J, leaving 17 bases between. There are 13 residues in the CDR3. The chain's CDR3 is CASHAGGRHGYTF. In nucleotides, the CDR3 is TGTGCCAGTCATGCGGGGGGCCGACATGGCTACACCTTC.

This clone was seen once. V usage is TRBV25-1 and J usage is TRBJ1-1; TRBD1 might be the D (6 bases). V gave up 2 bases and J gave up 10 bases, with 20 bases separating them. The CDR3 sequence is 15 residues long. CDR1 MGHDK and CDR2 SYGVNS come from the germline V gene. The CDR3 coding sequence is TGTGCCAGCAGTGAACTCGAAGGGGGGGGTAGAGGAGCTTTCTTT. This translates into CASSELEGGGRGAFF.

The V gene is TRBV3-1 (or the pseudogene TRBV3-2), the J gene TRBJ2-5; D may be TRBD2 (6 bases). The ends were cut back, 4 bases at V and 5 bases at J, with 20 bases in the middle. Per the germline V gene, CDR1 is LGHDT and CDR2 is YNNKEL (reference sequence). The CDR3 totals 16 residues. The CDR3 spells CASSPNPGLGGETQYF. In nucleotides, the CDR3 is TGTGCCAGCAGCCCCAACCCGGGACTTGGAGGGGAGACCCAGTACTTC.

The chain couples TRBV9 to TRBJ2-6, with a tentative D call TRBD2 (7 bases). Trimming pared 6 bases from V and 1 base from J, leaving 17 bases between. CDR3 length equals 17 residues. Germline V gene lookup returns CDR1 SGDLS and CDR2 YYNGEE. CDR3 bases: TGTGCCAGCACCGAGGGGGGGGGCCCGTCTGGGGCCAACGTCCTGACTTTC. It encodes CASTEGGGPSGANVLTF.